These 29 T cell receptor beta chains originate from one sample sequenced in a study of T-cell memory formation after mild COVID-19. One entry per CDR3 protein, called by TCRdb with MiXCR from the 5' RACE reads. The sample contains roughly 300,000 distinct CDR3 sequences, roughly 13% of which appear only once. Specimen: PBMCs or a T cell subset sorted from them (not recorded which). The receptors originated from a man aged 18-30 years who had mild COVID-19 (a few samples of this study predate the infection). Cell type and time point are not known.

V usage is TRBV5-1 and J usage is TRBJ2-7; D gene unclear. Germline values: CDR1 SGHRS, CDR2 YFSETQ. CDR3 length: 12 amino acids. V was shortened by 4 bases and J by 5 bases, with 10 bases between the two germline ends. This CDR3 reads CASSPDSDEQYF. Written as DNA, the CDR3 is TGCGCCAGCAGCCCGGATTCCGACGAGCAGTACTTC.

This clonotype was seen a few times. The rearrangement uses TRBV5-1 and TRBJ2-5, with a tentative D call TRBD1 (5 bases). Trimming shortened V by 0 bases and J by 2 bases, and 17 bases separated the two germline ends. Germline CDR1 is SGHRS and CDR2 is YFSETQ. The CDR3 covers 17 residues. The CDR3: CASSLGPGLSFQETQYF. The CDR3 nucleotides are TGCGCCAGCAGCTTGGGGCCAGGGCTTAGCTTTCAAGAGACCCAGTACTTC.

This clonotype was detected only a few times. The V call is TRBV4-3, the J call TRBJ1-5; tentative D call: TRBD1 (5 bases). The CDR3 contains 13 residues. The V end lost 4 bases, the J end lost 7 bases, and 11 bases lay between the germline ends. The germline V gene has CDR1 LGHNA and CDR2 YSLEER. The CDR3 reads CASSPDEGQPQHF. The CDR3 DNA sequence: TGCGCCAGCAGCCCTGACGAGGGGCAGCCCCAGCATTTT.

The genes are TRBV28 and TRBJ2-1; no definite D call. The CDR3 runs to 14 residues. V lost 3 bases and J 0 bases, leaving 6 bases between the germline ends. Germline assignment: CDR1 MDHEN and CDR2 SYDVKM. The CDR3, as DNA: TGTGCCAGCAGTTTGGGCAACTCCTACAATGAGCAGTTCTTC. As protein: CASSLGNSYNEQFF.

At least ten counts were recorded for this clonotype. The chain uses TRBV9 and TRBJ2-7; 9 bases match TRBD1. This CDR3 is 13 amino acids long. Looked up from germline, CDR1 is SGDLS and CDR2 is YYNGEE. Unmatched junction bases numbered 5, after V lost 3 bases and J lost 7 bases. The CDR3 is CASSAYGTGEQYF. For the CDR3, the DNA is TGTGCCAGCAGCGCATACGGGACAGGGGAGCAGTACTTC.

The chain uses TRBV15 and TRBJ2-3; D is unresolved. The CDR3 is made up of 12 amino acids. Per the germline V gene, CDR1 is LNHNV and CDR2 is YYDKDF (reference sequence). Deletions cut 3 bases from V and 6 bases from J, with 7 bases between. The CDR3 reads CATSREEDTQYF. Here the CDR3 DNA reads TGTGCCACCAGCAGGGAAGAGGATACGCAGTATTTT.

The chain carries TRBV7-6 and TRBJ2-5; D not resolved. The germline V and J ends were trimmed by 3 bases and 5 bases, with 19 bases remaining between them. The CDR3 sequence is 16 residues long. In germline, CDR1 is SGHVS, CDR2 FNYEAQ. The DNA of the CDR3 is TGTGCCAGCAGCTTCGGAACGCAGACGTGGGCGGAGACCCAGTACTTC. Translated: CASSFGTQTWAETQYF.

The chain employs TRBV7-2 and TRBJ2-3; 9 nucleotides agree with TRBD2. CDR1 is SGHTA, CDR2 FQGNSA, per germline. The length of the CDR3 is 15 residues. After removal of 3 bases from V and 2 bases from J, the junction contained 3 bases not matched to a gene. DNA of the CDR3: TGTGCCAGCAGCTTGCTAGCGGGGTACACAGATACGCAGTATTTT. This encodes CASSLLAGYTDTQYF.

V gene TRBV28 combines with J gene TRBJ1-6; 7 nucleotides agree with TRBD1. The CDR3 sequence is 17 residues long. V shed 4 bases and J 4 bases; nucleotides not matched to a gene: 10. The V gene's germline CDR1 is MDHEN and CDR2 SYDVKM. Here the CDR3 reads CASSYPQRTGYNSPLHF. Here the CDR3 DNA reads TGTGCCAGCAGTTACCCCCAGCGGACAGGTTATAATTCACCCCTCCACTTT. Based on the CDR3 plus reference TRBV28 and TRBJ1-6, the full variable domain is DVKVTQSSRYLVKRTGEKVFLECVQDMDHENMFWYRQDPGLGLRLIYFSYDVKMKEKGDIPEGYSVSREKKERFSLILESASTNQTSMYLCASSYPQRTGYNSPLHFGNGTRLTVT.

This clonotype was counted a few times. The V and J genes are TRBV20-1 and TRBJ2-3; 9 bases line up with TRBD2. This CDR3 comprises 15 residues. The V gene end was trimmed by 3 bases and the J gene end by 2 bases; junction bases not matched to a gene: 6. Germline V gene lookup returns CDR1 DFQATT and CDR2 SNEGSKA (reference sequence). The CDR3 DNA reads TGCAGTGCTAGTCCAAGCGGGGGGCCCACAGATACGCAGTATTTT. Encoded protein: CSASPSGGPTDTQYF.

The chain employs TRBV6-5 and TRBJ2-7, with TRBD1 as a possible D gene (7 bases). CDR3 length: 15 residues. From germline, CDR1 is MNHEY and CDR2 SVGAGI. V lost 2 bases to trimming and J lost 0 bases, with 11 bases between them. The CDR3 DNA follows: TGTGCCAGCAGTTACGGAGGGGGCGGCTCCTACGAGCAGTACTTC. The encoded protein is CASSYGGGGSYEQYF.

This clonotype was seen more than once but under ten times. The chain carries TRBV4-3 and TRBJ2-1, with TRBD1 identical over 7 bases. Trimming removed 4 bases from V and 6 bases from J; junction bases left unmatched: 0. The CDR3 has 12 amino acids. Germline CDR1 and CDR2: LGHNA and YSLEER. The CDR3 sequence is CASSRDSNEQFF. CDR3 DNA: TGCGCCAGCAGCCGGGACAGCAATGAGCAGTTCTTC.

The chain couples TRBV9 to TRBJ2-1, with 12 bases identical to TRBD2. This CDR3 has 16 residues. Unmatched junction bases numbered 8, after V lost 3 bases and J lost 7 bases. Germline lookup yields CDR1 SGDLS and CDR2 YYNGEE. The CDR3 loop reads CASSALLAGGLNEQFF. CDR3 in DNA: TGTGCCAGCAGCGCGCTCCTAGCGGGGGGGCTAAATGAGCAGTTCTTC.

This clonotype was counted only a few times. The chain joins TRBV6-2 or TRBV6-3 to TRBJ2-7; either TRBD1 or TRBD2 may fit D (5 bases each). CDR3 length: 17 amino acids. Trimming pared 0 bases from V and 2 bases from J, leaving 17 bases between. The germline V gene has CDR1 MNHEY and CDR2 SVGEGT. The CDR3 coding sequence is TGTGCCAGCAGTTACTCCAGATCCGGGACCGAGACCTACGAGCAGTACTTC. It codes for CASSYSRSGTETYEQYF.

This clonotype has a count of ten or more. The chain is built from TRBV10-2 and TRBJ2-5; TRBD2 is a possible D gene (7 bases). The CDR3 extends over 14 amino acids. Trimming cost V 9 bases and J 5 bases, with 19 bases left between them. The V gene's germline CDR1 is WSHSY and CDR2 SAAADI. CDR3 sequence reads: CASEFGGGGETQYF. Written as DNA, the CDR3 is TGCGCCAGTGAATTCGGCGGGGGCGGGGAGACCCAGTACTTC.

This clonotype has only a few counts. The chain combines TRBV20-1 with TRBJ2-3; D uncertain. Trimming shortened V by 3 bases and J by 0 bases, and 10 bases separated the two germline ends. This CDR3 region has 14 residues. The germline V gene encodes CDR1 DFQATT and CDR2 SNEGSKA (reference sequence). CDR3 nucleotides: TGCAGTGCTAGTCCCCTGACTAGCACAGATACGCAGTATTTT. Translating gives CSASPLTSTDTQYF.

DNA for the CDR3: TGCGCCAGCAGCTTGGGTGGGACAGGGACCTACAATGAGCAGTTCTTC. This gives the protein CASSLGGTGTYNEQFF. The gene calls are TRBV5-1 and TRBJ2-1; 9 bases match TRBD1. Trimming at V came to 0 bases and at J to 2 bases, leaving 3 bases not matched to a gene. The CDR3 is 16 residues long. Germline V gene sequence: CDR1 SGHRS, CDR2 YFSETQ. The full variable domain, with the rest looked up from reference TRBV5-1 and TRBJ2-1, is KAGVTQTPRYLIKTRGQQVTLSCSPISGHRSVSWYQQTPGQGLQFLFEYFSETQRNKGNFPGRFSGRQFSNSRSEMNVSTLELGDSALYLCASSLGGTGTYNEQFFGPGTRLTVL.

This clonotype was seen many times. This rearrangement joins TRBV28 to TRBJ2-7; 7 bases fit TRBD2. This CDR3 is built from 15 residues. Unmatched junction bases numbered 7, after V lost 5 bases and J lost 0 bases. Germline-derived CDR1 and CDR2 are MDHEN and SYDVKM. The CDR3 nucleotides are TGTGCCAGCAGTCCCCGAGGGAGGGGCTCCTACGAGCAGTACGTC. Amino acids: CASSPRGRGSYEQYV.

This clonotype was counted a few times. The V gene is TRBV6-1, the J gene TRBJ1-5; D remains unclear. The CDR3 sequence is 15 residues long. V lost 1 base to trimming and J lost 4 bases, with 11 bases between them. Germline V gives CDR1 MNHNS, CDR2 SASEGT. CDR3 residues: CASSEGWVRNQPQHF. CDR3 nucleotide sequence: TGTGCCAGCAGTGAAGGGTGGGTGAGGAATCAGCCCCAGCATTTT.

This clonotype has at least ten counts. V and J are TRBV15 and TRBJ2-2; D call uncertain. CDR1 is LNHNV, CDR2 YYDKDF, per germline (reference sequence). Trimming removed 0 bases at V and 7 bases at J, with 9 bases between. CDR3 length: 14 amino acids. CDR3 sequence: CATSRDRLGGELFF. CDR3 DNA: TGTGCCACCAGCAGAGACCGCCTGGGCGGGGAGCTGTTTTTT.

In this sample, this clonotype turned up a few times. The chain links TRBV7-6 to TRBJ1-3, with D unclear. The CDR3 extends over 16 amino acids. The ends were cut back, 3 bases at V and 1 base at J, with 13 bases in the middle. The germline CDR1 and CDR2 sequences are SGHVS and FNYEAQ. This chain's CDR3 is CASSLGPGRSGNTIYF. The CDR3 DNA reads TGTGCCAGCAGCTTGGGTCCGGGGAGGTCTGGAAACACCATATATTTT.

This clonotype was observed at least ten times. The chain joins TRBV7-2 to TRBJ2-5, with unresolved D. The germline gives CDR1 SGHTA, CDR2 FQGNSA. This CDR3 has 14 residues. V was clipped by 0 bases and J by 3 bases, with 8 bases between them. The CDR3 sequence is CASSLASIKETQYF. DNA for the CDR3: TGTGCCAGCAGCTTAGCTTCTATCAAAGAGACCCAGTACTTC.

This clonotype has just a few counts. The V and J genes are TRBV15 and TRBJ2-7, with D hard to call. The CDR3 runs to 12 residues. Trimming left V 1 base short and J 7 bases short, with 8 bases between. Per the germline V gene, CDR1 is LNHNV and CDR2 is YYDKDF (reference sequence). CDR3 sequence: CATSRVLGEQYF. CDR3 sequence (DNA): TGTGCCACCAGCAGAGTATTAGGGGAGCAGTACTTC.

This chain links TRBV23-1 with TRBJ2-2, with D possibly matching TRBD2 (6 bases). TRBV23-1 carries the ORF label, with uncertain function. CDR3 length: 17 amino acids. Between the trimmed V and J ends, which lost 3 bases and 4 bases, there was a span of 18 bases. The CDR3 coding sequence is TGCGCCAGCAGTCATCGGAACGGGACTGGGTCCACCGGGGAGCTGTTTTTT. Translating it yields CASSHRNGTGSTGELFF.

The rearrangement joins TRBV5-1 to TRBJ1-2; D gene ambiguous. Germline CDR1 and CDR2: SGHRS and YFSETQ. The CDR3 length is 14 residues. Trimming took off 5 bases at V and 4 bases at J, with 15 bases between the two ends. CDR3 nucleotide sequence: TGCGCCAGCAGAACCGACCCGACCAGCTATGGCTACACCTTC. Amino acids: CASRTDPTSYGYTF. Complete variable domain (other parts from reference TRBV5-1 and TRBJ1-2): KAGVTQTPRYLIKTRGQQVTLSCSPISGHRSVSWYQQTPGQGLQFLFEYFSETQRNKGNFPGRFSGRQFSNSRSEMNVSTLELGDSALYLCASRTDPTSYGYTFGSGTRLTVV.

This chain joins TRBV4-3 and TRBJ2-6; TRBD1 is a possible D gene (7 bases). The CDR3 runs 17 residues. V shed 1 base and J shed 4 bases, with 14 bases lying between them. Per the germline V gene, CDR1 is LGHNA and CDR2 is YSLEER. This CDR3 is CASSQGMGGQGANVLTF. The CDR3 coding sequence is TGCGCCAGCAGCCAAGGGATGGGGGGACAGGGGGCCAACGTCCTGACTTTC.

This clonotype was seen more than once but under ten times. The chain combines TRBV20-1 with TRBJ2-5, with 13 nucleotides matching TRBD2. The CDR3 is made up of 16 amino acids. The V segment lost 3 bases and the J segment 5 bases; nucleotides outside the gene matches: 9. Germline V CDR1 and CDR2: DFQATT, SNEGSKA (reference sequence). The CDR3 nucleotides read TGCAGTGCTAGGACTAGCGGGGGGACGCCCGGGGAGACCCAGTACTTC. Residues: CSARTSGGTPGETQYF.

CDR3 DNA sequence: TGTGCCAGCAGTTCCGGGACTAGCGGGGGCGGTGAGCAGTACGTC. Translation gives CASSSGTSGGGEQYV. V usage is TRBV28 and J usage is TRBJ2-7; 14 bases agree with TRBD2. Trimming at V came to 4 bases and at J to 7 bases, leaving 6 bases not matched to a gene. The CDR3 covers 15 residues. In germline, CDR1 is MDHEN, CDR2 SYDVKM.

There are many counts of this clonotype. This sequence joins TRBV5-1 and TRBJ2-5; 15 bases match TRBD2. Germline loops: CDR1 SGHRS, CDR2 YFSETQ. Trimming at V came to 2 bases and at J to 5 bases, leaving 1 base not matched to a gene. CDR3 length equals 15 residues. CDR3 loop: CASSFGTSGGETQYF. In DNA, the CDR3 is TGCGCCAGCAGCTTTGGGACTAGCGGGGGGGAGACCCAGTACTTC. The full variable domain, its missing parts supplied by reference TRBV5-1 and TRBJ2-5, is KAGVTQTPRYLIKTRGQQVTLSCSPISGHRSVSWYQQTPGQGLQFLFEYFSETQRNKGNFPGRFSGRQFSNSRSEMNVSTLELGDSALYLCASSFGTSGGETQYFGPGTRLLVL.